Below, 3 T cell receptor beta chains from the same sample are listed, as sequenced in a study of Graves' ophthalmopathy and Graves' hyperthyroidism. The authors amplified TCR beta CDR3 regions, and they did so from RNA transcripts for repertoire sequencing. RT-PCR was first run with HTBI primers, then multiplex PCR in a second round. TCRdb independently ran MiXCR on the multiplex PCR reads; one entry per CDR3 protein. The sample yields about 480,000 distinct CDR3 sequences, roughly 14% seen once. Sequencing input: blood. Receptors originate from a woman in her 30s with Graves' ophthalmopathy.

This clonotype occurred many times. The CDR3 DNA follows: TGTGCCAGCAGCAGCACTGGGACACGCGACTACGAGCAGTACTTC. Translating it yields CASSSTGTRDYEQYF. The chain couples TRBV13 to TRBJ2-7; TRBD1 might be the D (6 bases). Germline V CDR1 and CDR2: PRHDT, FYEKMQ (reference sequence). This CDR3 is 15 amino acids long. V shed 5 bases and J shed 3 bases, with 17 bases lying between them.

V and J are TRBV4-1 and TRBJ2-4; 7 bases align to TRBD2. This CDR3 region has 15 residues. From germline, CDR1 is MGHRA and CDR2 YSYEKL. V lost 1 base and J lost 10; bases outside the gene matches: 10. CDR3 sequence: CASSQVMKRGGIQYF. CDR3 in DNA: TGCGCCAGCAGCCAAGTCATGAAGCGGGGCGGAATTCAGTACTTC.

The rearrangement links TRBV12-3 or TRBV12-4 to TRBJ2-7; 15 bases fit TRBD2. The V and J ends lost 6 bases and 3 bases, in that order; junction bases with no gene match: 3. This CDR3 contains 15 residues. CDR3 sequence reads: CASSGTSGGSYEQYF. CDR3 nucleotides: TGTGCCAGCAGCGGGACTAGCGGGGGGAGCTACGAGCAGTACTTC.